This T cell receptor beta chain was identified in a study of cytotoxic CD8 clonotypes in ibrutinib-treated CLL listed by TCRdb under 2021. About the full investigation: The cohort had 11 to 12 relapsed/refractory and roughly 15 treatment-naive patients; 17 to 18 were IGHV unmutated. An average of 255,043 productive templates and approximately 90,000 productive rearrangements was obtained per sample. Cryopreserved peripheral blood mononuclear cells were obtained before treatment, at response, and at either sustained remission or disease progression. Of the 85 to 90 participants in the trial, about 26 had longitudinal samples available. Responses were partial in around 25 patients and complete in 2; after median 68 months follow-up, roughly 14 stayed in remission and 12 progressed. Every sample from remission and from progressive disease was obtained while the patients were still on ibrutinib. The response samples were drawn at a median of approximately twelve months into treatment, with a range of about 6 to 36 months. Overall study results and their limits: Baseline clonality was found to be higher than that of age-matched healthy donors and was strongly correlated with circulating CD8+ T-cell counts. Clonality rose at ibrutinib response, remained stable during sustained remission, and dropped back toward baseline at progression. Public clonotypes were rare and either shrank or stayed stable during treatment, and the rise in clonality at ibrutinib response reflected expansion of private clonotypes. Sampling times were not matched between sustained-remission and progressing patients, and lymph node repertoires were not studied.

As concerns this clone: Its cognate antigen has yet to be identified. One base away there is no much larger clone; base qualities are not given.

CDR1 and CDR2, per the germline V gene, are SGHRS and YFSETQ. The CDR3, cysteine through phenylalanine, is 15 amino acids long. This entry keeps only the CDR3 DNA: 45 bases, framed from base 1. Trimming accounts for 0 bases at V and 2 bases at J, while the number of junction bases matched to no gene is 1. Read against the paper, the sample's time point label means: 20 to 30 months on ibrutinib. Roughly 2.2 micrograms of genomic DNA were extracted from cryopreserved PBMCs for TCR beta library preparation. Longitudinal blood samples from CLL patients receiving ibrutinib monotherapy were subjected to high-throughput TCR beta sequencing. The patients were enrolled in a single-center, open-label phase 2 trial of ibrutinib monotherapy. A MiSeq instrument was used for deep resolution sequencing, which targeted depths ranging from 1 in 1 million up to 1 in 200,000 T cells, with coverage averaging 10x for each clonotype. The immunoSEQ hsTCRB Kit was used to generate TCR beta libraries. In the authors' own workflow: The data were analyzed with ImmunoSEQ Analyzer and ImmunoSEQ Data Assistant, and V, D and J gene assignments followed IMGT definitions. Clonality, which ranges from 0 to 1, was calculated by subtracting the normalized Shannon entropy of productive rearrangement frequencies from one. Only overrepresented clonotypes making up at least 0.05% of each patient's repertoire were included in the public clonotype analysis. Some 13 age-matched healthy donor repertoires from immuneACCESS were used as controls for clonality. TCRdb holds this immuneACCESS table with in-frame rearrangements only. Some clones are missing; in checked studies, unresolved V genes explain under half, and the rest has no known cause. For V, J and clone size, that table is used; D and trimming come from the DNA. The sample profile shows roughly 250,000 clones; about three quarters of them were found once. The ten top clones hold 15% of the sample.

The chain joins TRBV5-1 to TRBJ2-5; 10 middle bases align to TRBD2. The source is a human donor with chronic lymphocytic leukemia. The starting material was PBMCs, obtained after 24 months of ibrutinib treatment. The nucleotide sequence is TGCGCCAGCAGCTTGGAGGGACTAGCGCAAGAGACCCAGTACTTC. The resulting protein is CASSLEGLAQETQYF.